These T cell receptor beta chains were read from a single sample in a study of cytomegalovirus exposure and HLA in healthy donors. Profiled with immunoSEQ multiplex PCR; TCRdb holds only in-frame clones, not every one. Here the sample spans about 130,000 clones, around three quarters being singletons. Specimen: PBMCs. These receptor sequences come from a male donor in good health and CMV-seropositive. Both conserved end residues are part of each CDR3. The D gene is left open where the match is weak. Where a row states a size, it is once, few, many or the class of an expanded clone; other rows omit it.

d_call | j_call | clone_size | v_call | cdr3_aa | cdr3_nt
TRBD1 | TRBJ1-4 | - | TRBV7-9 | CSSSLDGTVATNEKLFF | TGTTCCAGCAGCTTAGATGGGACAGTCGCAACTAATGAAAAACTGTTTTTT
TRBD2 | TRBJ2-3 | few | TRBV11-1 | CASSLGSTSPTDTQYF | TGTGCCAGCAGCTTAGGGTCGACTAGCCCCACAGATACGCAGTATTTT
TRBD1 | TRBJ1-1 | - | TRBV9 | CASSVAGQLNTEAFF | TGTGCCAGCAGCGTAGCGGGACAGCTGAACACTGAAGCTTTCTTT
- | TRBJ2-1 | - | TRBV7-2 | CASSFGSVDNEQFF | TGTGCCAGCAGCTTCGGGAGCGTCGACAATGAGCAGTTCTTC
TRBD2 | TRBJ2-1 | - | TRBV9 | CASSVGGGSYNEQFF | TGTGCCAGCAGCGTAGGGGGGGGCTCCTACAATGAGCAGTTCTTC
- | TRBJ1-1 | once | TRBV30 | CAWSVRVGRENTEAFF | TGTGCCTGGAGTGTACGAGTAGGCCGGGAGAACACTGAAGCTTTCTTT
- | TRBJ1-1 | - | TRBV2 | CATSLGVTEAFF | TGTGCCACCTCTCTCGGGGTCACTGAAGCTTTCTTT
- | TRBJ2-5 | - | TRBV5-1 | CASSLGGGVTQYF | TGCGCCAGCAGCTTGGGAGGCGGCGTGACCCAGTACTTC
TRBD2 | TRBJ2-1 | - | TRBV6-1 | CASSGPGLAGGWKNNEQFF | TGTGCCAGCAGTGGCCCGGGACTAGCGGGAGGGTGGAAAAACAATGAGCAGTTCTTC
- | TRBJ2-4 | few | TRBV7-9 | CASNPTGHLAKNIQYF | TGTGCCAGCAACCCTACAGGGCATCTAGCCAAAAACATTCAGTACTTC
- | TRBJ2-1 | few | TRBV11-1 | CASSRGFSYNEQFF | TGTGCCAGCAGCAGGGGTTTCTCCTACAATGAGCAGTTCTTC
- | TRBJ1-5 | - | TRBV19 | CASRGGRQQPQHF | TGTGCCAGTAGGGGGGGGCGGCAACAGCCCCAGCATTTT
TRBD1 | TRBJ1-2 | - | TRBV7-9 | CASSLTGENYYGYTF | TGTGCCAGCAGCTTGACAGGGGAAAATTACTATGGCTACACCTTC
TRBD1 | TRBJ1-6 | - | TRBV27 | CASTRQGPYSPLHF | TGTGCCAGCACCCGACAGGGACCGTATTCACCCCTCCACTTT
- | TRBJ2-7 | - | TRBV7-9 | CASSFQGPSYEQYF | TGTGCCAGCAGCTTCCAGGGGCCTTCCTACGAGCAGTACTTC
- | TRBJ1-1 | few | TRBV5-4 | CASSLWSDTEAFF | TGTGCCAGCAGCTTGTGGTCAGATACTGAAGCTTTCTTT
TRBD1 | TRBJ1-1 | - | TRBV11-2 | CASSFRTGRFASMNTEAFF | TGTGCCAGCAGCTTCCGGACAGGGAGGTTCGCAAGCATGAACACTGAAGCTTTCTTT
- | TRBJ1-3 | - | TRBV9 | CASSSHSGSGNTIYF | TGTGCCAGCAGCTCACATAGCGGCTCTGGAAACACCATATATTTT
TRBD2 | TRBJ2-3 | once | TRBV6-5 | CASSPRASGNTQYF | TGTGCCAGCAGTCCGAGGGCTAGCGGGAATACGCAGTATTTT
TRBD1 | TRBJ1-4 | - | TRBV27 | CASSRWTGGEKLFF | TGTGCCAGCAGCCGATGGACAGGGGGCGAAAAACTGTTTTTT
TRBD2 | TRBJ2-2 | few | TRBV4-2 | CASSPGGGESGELFF | TGTGCCAGCAGCCCCGGGGGGGGCGAGTCCGGGGAGCTGTTTTTT
- | TRBJ1-3 | - | TRBV5-8 | CASQRDIGSGNTIYF | TGTGCCAGCCAGCGGGACATAGGCTCTGGAAACACCATATATTTT
- | TRBJ1-1 | few | TRBV5-1 | CASSLVVPGESEAFF | TGCGCCAGCAGCTTGGTGGTCCCAGGGGAGTCTGAAGCTTTCTTT
- | TRBJ1-1 | - | TRBV9 | CASSAIQGSEAFF | TGTGCCAGCAGCGCGATCCAGGGATCTGAAGCTTTCTTT
- | TRBJ1-1 | - | TRBV6-5 | CASRPRTVMNTEAFF | TGTGCCAGCAGGCCAAGGACAGTCATGAACACTGAAGCTTTCTTT
- | TRBJ1-4 | - | TRBV30 | CAWSVAEKLFF | TGTGCCTGGAGTGTAGCGGAAAAACTGTTTTTT
TRBD2 | TRBJ2-7 | few | TRBV7-9 | CSSSSGDGTSGRMTYEQYF | TGTTCCAGCAGCTCGGGGGACGGAACTAGCGGGAGGATGACCTACGAGCAGTACTTC
TRBD1 | TRBJ1-1 | - | TRBV18 | CASSPPGQGYGEAFF | TGTGCCAGCTCACCACCGGGACAGGGGTACGGTGAAGCTTTCTTT
TRBD1 | TRBJ1-4 | - | TRBV15 | CATSRYQGAGDEKLFF | TGTGCCACCAGCAGATATCAGGGGGCTGGGGATGAAAAACTGTTTTTT
- | TRBJ2-6 | - | TRBV29-1 | CSVAGSGANVLTF | TGCAGCGTTGCAGGGTCTGGGGCCAACGTCCTGACTTTC
- | TRBJ2-6 | few | TRBV7-6 | CASTWGPSSGANVLTF | TGTGCCAGCACATGGGGCCCGTCCTCTGGGGCCAACGTCCTGACTTTC
TRBD2 | TRBJ2-7 | - | TRBV19 | CASSTTSGTSGEQYF | TGTGCCAGTAGTACGACTAGCGGAACGTCAGGCGAGCAGTACTTC
- | TRBJ1-1 | - | TRBV5-5 | CASSLVGRGEAFF | TGTGCCAGCAGCTTGGTGGGGCGCGGTGAAGCTTTCTTT
- | TRBJ2-7 | - | TRBV7-2 | CASSLVAGEGYEQYF | TGTGCCAGCAGCCTAGTGGCAGGGGAAGGCTACGAGCAGTACTTC
TRBD2 | TRBJ2-7 | - | TRBV28 | CASSLPLAGGNEQYF | TGTGCCAGCAGTTTACCCCTAGCGGGAGGAAACGAGCAGTACTTC
TRBD1 | TRBJ1-2 | once | TRBV2 | CARDRAYYGYTF | TGTGCCAGGGACAGGGCCTACTATGGCTACACCTTC
- | TRBJ1-2 | - | TRBV27 | CASSLRAGHNGYTF | TGTGCCAGCAGTTTAAGGGCAGGGCATAATGGCTACACCTTC
- | TRBJ1-4 | - | TRBV6-5 | CASSYSGSDNEKLFF | TGTGCCAGCAGTTACTCGGGCAGTGATAATGAAAAACTGTTTTTT
- | TRBJ2-7 | - | TRBV7-2 | CASSLVPGDTYEQYF | TGTGCCAGCAGCTTAGTCCCGGGAGATACTTACGAGCAGTACTTC
- | TRBJ2-6 | - | TRBV27 | CASSLWRGPGANGLTF | TGTGCCAGCAGTTTATGGCGGGGTCCCGGGGCCAACGGCCTGACTTTC
- | TRBJ2-7 | - | TRBV7-2 | CASSFEGTEQYF | TGTGCCAGCAGCTTCGAGGGAACCGAGCAGTACTTC
TRBD2 | TRBJ2-5 | - | TRBV5-1 | CASTRGGLAVKETQYF | TGCGCCAGCACTAGGGGAGGACTAGCGGTAAAAGAGACCCAGTACTTC
- | TRBJ2-7 | - | TRBV7-9 | CSSSFTYEQYF | TGTTCCAGCAGCTTCACCTACGAGCAGTACTTC
- | TRBJ2-4 | - | TRBV15 | CATSPPGGSDKNSQYF | TGTGCCACCAGCCCCCCGGGCGGTTCGGACAAAAACAGTCAGTACTTC
TRBD1 | TRBJ1-6 | - | TRBV6-1 | CASTATGEGSPLHF | TGTGCCAGCACCGCGACAGGGGAGGGCTCACCCCTCCACTTT
- | TRBJ2-3 | - | TRBV19 | CASSRGLSTDTQYF | TGTGCCAGCTCCCGCGGGTTGAGCACAGATACGCAGTATTTT
TRBD1 | TRBJ2-7 | - | TRBV2 | CASSDRNRGYEQYF | TGTGCCAGCAGTGATAGGAACAGGGGCTACGAGCAGTACTTC
- | TRBJ1-5 | - | TRBV30 | CAWSGTISNQPQHF | TGTGCCTGGAGTGGTACAATTAGCAATCAGCCCCAGCATTTT